Listed below are T cell receptor beta chains from one sample, sequenced in a study of blood T cell repertoires in COVID-19. Some clones are missing from TCRdb's copy, which holds only in-frame ones; the method was immunoSEQ multiplex PCR. The data show 250,000 to 300,000 clones, around four fifths seen once. Source material: peripheral blood. The source is a man older than 75 with acute or convalescent COVID-19. The CDR3 runs from the conserved cysteine through the conserved F or W. A D gene is named only where the DNA matches it firmly. The listing skips clone size in some rows; elsewhere it reads once, few, many or a size class.

size,D,J,V,CDR3,DNA
once,.,TRBJ1-3,TRBV6-5,CASSYSGAGGNTIYF,TGTGCCAGCAGTTACTCAGGGGCAGGAGGAAACACCATATATTTT
.,TRBD2,TRBJ2-1,TRBV2,CASSLGLAGEQFF,TGTGCCAGCAGTCTCGGACTAGCGGGGGAGCAGTTCTTC
.,TRBD2,TRBJ2-2,TRBV4-1,CASSQAGTRFPGELFF,TGCGCCAGCAGCCAAGCGGGGACTAGATTTCCCGGGGAGCTGTTTTTT
once,.,TRBJ2-5,TRBV28,CASSLNPGLLGPQYF,TGTGCCAGCAGCCTCAACCCGGGACTGCTGGGGCCCCAGTACTTC
.,TRBD2,TRBJ2-2,TRBV24-1,CATRGGVTNTGELFF,TGTGCCACCCGGGGGGGGGTAACGAACACCGGGGAGCTGTTTTTT
.,.,TRBJ1-4,TRBV4-1,CASSQAGSGNNEKLFF,TGCGCCAGCAGCCAAGCCGGATCAGGGAATAATGAAAAACTGTTTTTT
.,TRBD1,TRBJ1-3,TRBV2,CASSLGDRVNTIYF,TGTGCCAGCAGTTTGGGGGACAGGGTTAACACCATATATTTT
.,.,TRBJ2-3,TRBV6-1,CASSELSTDTQYF,TGTGCCAGCAGTGAACTTAGCACAGATACGCAGTATTTT
.,TRBD2,TRBJ2-7,TRBV5-4,CASSPAFGTSVREQYF,TGTGCCAGCAGCCCGGCCTTTGGGACTAGCGTCCGCGAGCAGTACTTC
.,TRBD1,TRBJ2-1,TRBV29-1,CSVELGQGYNEQFF,TGCAGCGTTGAACTAGGACAGGGGTACAATGAGCAGTTCTTC
.,.,TRBJ2-5,TRBV24-1,CATSDFGRGGGETQYF,TGTGCCACCAGTGATTTTGGGAGGGGGGGAGGCGAGACCCAGTACTTC
once,.,TRBJ1-6,TRBV7-2,CASSSGAPSPLHF,TGTGCCAGCAGCTCAGGGGCACCATCACCCCTCCACTTT
.,TRBD1,TRBJ2-2,TRBV5-1,CASSEQGSNTGELFF,TGCGCCAGCAGCGAACAGGGGTCGAACACCGGGGAGCTGTTTTTT
.,TRBD1,TRBJ1-1,TRBV30,CAWRRDRNTEAFF,TGTGCCTGGAGACGGGACAGGAACACTGAAGCTTTCTTT
.,.,TRBJ1-5,TRBV27,CASSRDRVLREPQHF,TGTGCCAGCAGTCGCGACAGAGTATTACGGGAGCCCCAGCATTTT
.,TRBD1,TRBJ1-2,TRBV5-6,CASSSPRDSPNYGYTF,TGTGCCAGCAGCTCCCCCCGGGACAGTCCTAACTATGGCTACACCTTC
.,TRBD1,TRBJ2-7,TRBV24-1,CATSDRDRREQYF,TGTGCCACCAGTGATCGGGACAGACGCGAGCAGTACTTC
.,.,TRBJ2-3,TRBV7-9,CASSLALTGPTDTQYF,TGTGCCAGCAGCTTAGCCCTCACAGGGCCCACAGATACGCAGTATTTT
.,.,TRBJ2-7,TRBV7-9,CASSLIQSEQYF,TGTGCCAGCAGCTTAATACAATCCGAGCAGTACTTC
few,.,TRBJ2-7,TRBV2,CASSVLSEQYF,TGTGCCAGCAGTGTTCTCTCCGAGCAGTACTTC
.,TRBD2,TRBJ2-1,TRBV7-7,CASSQTVAGGVRNEQFF,TGTGCCAGCAGCCAAACCGTGGCGGGAGGAGTTCGCAATGAGCAGTTCTTC
.,.,TRBJ1-5,TRBV1,CTSSQDLRDTLANQPQHF,TGCACCAGCAGCCAAGATCTCCGGGACACCCTAGCCAATCAGCCCCAGCATTTT
.,TRBD2,TRBJ2-7,TRBV5-4,CASSWGLAGGYEQYF,TGTGCCAGCAGCTGGGGACTAGCGGGAGGCTACGAGCAGTACTTC
.,TRBD2,TRBJ2-1,TRBV10-3,CAMSDLSGVLSEQFF,TGTGCCATGAGTGACCTTAGCGGGGTCTTGTCTGAGCAGTTCTTC
.,.,TRBJ1-4,TRBV29-1,CSVHVAGYEKLFF,TGCAGCGTTCATGTGGCAGGATATGAAAAACTGTTTTTT
few,.,TRBJ1-1,TRBV5-4,CASSLGGINTEAFF,TGTGCCAGCAGCTTGGGCGGCATCAACACTGAAGCTTTCTTT
once,TRBD1,TRBJ1-2,TRBV19,CASSTSQTGENYGYTF,TGTGCCAGTAGTACCTCTCAGACAGGGGAAAACTATGGCTACACCTTC
.,.,TRBJ2-7,TRBV4-2,CASSQGASSYEQYF,TGTGCCAGCAGCCAAGGGGCAAGCTCCTACGAGCAGTACTTC
.,.,TRBJ1-4,TRBV6-5,CASSRGEKLFF,TGTGCCAGCTCGCGAGGGGAAAAACTGTTTTTT
.,.,TRBJ2-1,TRBV3-1/TRBV3-2,CASSPKIDPSGNEQFF,TGTGCCAGCAGCCCGAAGATAGACCCCTCGGGCAATGAGCAGTTCTTC